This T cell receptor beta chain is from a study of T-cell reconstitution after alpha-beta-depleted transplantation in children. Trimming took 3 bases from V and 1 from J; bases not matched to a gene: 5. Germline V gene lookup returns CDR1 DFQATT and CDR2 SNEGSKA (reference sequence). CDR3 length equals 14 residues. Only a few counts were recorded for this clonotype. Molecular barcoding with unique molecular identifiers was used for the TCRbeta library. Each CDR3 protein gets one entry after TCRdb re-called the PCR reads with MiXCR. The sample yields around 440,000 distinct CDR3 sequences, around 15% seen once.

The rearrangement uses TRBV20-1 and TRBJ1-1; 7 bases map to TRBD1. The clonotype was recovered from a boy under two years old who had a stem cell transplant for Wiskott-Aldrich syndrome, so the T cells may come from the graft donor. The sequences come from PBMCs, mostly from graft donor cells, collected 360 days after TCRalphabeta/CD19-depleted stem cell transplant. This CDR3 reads CSASSGQPNTEAFF. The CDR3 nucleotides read TGCAGTGCTAGTTCGGGACAGCCGAACACTGAAGCTTTCTTT.